The TCR beta chain under discussion was sequenced for a study of shared clonotypes between healthy human individuals (dated by TCRdb to the early 2020s). Concerning the study at large: Three men and two women, aged 18 to 49 years, made up the cohort. For each donor, CD4 naive and CD4 memory were each given three plates, CD8 naive was given two plates, and CD8 memory was given one plate. To estimate repertoire size and how much clonotypes are shared between individuals, the study performed deep sequencing of blood TCR repertoires from roughly five healthy adults. To increase sequencing depth and limit assay-specific biases, different laboratories used diverse techniques to prepare libraries and sequence TCR repertoires. Leukapheresis yielded between about 0.94 and 8.9 billion PBMCs per donor. Beyond this particular receptor, the publication reports: Based on pairwise subsampling, the degree of clonotype sharing among donors was expected to be affected by sequencing depth. Clonotypes shared by all four sorted-subset donors showed higher generation probabilities than non-shared clonotypes. Incomplete sequencing was indicated by rarefaction of sorted-subset datasets, despite the large sequencing depth. When a handful of donors were compared, the shared fraction of clonotypes was 5% to 6.5% for naive CD4, around 3.6% for naive CD8, 2% to 2.5% for memory CD4, and around 0.37% for memory CD8. Larger estimated clonotype richness was generally found for naive subsets than for memory subsets. Sampling was limited to blood, and TCR repertoires in tissue likely differ from TCR repertoires in blood. The genetic and exposure-history diversity represented was limited by the small number of donors.

The donors were healthy, HIV-negative adults with no recently reported acute infections or vaccinations. Every donor was a Caucasian adult residing in Nashville, Tennessee, USA. CD4+ T cells were enriched through magnetic negative selection, after which naive cells were positively selected on CD45RA and the remaining negative fraction served as the memory subset. Blood was collected by leukapheresis, and PBMCs were isolated by Ficoll-Histopaque density gradient centrifugation and then cryopreserved in liquid nitrogen vapor phase. Purity and quantity of every magnetically sorted T cell population were checked by analytical flow cytometry. Genomic DNA was isolated from each sorted fraction and quantified by UV absorbance on a Nanodrop 2000c. Using the deep immunoSEQ assay, TCR CDR3 regions were amplified from genomic DNA by multiplex PCR. Extracted genomic DNA from each cell subset was distributed evenly across all wells of several immunoSEQ 96-well plates, and each plate was treated as a replicate. For sorted subsets, each replicate PCR was loaded with 200 ng genomic DNA, equivalent to 30,000 or so T cell genomes. Purified libraries were measured with a Qubit 3.0 fluorometer, size-checked on a Bioanalyzer 2100, and measured again with the KAPA Library Quantification kit. A separate single-read 150-cycle Illumina NextSeq 550 flow cell was used to sequence each immunoSEQ 96-well plate. The study's own analysis went as follows. Because the immunoSEQ output held only junctional sequences and lacked quality scores, the filtering could not match the filtering applied to full-length reads. Sequences were annotated with PyIR, a Python wrapper for IgBLAST v1.9, using IMGT germline references to assign V/J genes and CDR3. Reads were removed for weak V/J assignments (E-value above 1e-6), missing CDR3, stop codons, out-of-frame junctions, or ambiguous translated residues. V3J clonotypes were defined as sequences sharing the same inferred V gene, J gene, and CDR3 amino acid sequence. Percentage overlap between repertoires was computed as shared unique clonotypes divided by the size of the smaller repertoire. Repertoire richness was assessed with RTK rarefaction, the Chao1 estimator, and Recon v2.1 estimates of unobserved clonotypes. For all TCRbeta clonotypes obtained by the gDNA method from a handful of donors, generation probabilities were computed with OLGA. In its TCRdb copy, this immuneACCESS table keeps in-frame sequences only and misses some clones. Where compared with another copy, unresolved V genes explain less than half of these, and the others have no known cause. V, J and clone size are those of that table, while D and trimming were read from the DNA. Present in this sample are approximately 2,300,000 clones, roughly 90% of which were seen just once. The ten largest clones represent about 0.41% of the sample.

The CDR3, from cysteine to phenylalanine, totals 13 residues. Left in the record is the CDR3 DNA by itself, 39 bases read in frame from the first base. The germline V gene yields SNHLY for CDR1 and FYNNEI for CDR2. The junction carries 10 bases between V and J, which are trimmed by 7 bases and 4 bases respectively. On this clone itself: No antigen is known for it. There are no base qualities to consult, and no much larger clone falls within one base.

This receptor chain uses TRBV2 and TRBJ2-2, with the D gene not clear enough to name. This TCR derives from a man aged 18-30 years in good health. Some clones in this sample may be carry-over from other donors' samples. Sequences were obtained from naive CD4+ T cells from PBMCs. Explained via the paper, the cell subset or site label denotes: CD45RA+ positively selected. The CDR3 region: CASIPYTTGELFF. The DNA reads TGTGCCAGCATCCCCTATACCACCGGGGAGCTGTTTTTT.